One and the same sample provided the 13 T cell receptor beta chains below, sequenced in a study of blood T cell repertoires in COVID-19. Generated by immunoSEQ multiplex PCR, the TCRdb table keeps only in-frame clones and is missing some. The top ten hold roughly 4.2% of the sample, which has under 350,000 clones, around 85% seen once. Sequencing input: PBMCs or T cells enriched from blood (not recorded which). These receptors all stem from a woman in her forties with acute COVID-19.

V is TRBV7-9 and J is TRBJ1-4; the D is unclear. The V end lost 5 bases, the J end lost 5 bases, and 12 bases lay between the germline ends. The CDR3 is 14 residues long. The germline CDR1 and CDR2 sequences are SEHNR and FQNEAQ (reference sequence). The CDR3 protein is CASSRDWKNEKLFF. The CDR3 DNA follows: TGTGCCAGCAGCCGCGACTGGAAAAATGAAAAACTGTTTTTT.

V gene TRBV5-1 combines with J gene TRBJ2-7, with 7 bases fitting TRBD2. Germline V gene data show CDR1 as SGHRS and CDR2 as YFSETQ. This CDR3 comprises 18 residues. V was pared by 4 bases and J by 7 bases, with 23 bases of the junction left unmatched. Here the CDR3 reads CASSPNPPQRGAKSEQYF. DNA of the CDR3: TGCGCCAGCAGCCCGAATCCCCCCCAGCGGGGTGCCAAATCGGAGCAGTACTTC. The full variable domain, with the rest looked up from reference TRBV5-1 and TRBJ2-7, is KAGVTQTPRYLIKTRGQQVTLSCSPISGHRSVSWYQQTPGQGLQFLFEYFSETQRNKGNFPGRFSGRQFSNSRSEMNVSTLELGDSALYLCASSPNPPQRGAKSEQYFGPGTRLTVT.

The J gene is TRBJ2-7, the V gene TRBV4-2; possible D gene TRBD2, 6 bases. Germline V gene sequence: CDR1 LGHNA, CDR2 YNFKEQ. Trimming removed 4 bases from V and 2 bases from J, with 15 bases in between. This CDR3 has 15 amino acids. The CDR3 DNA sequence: TGTGCCAGCAGCCCGGGGGACCGGGTCCCCTACGAGCAGTACTTC. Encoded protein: CASSPGDRVPYEQYF.

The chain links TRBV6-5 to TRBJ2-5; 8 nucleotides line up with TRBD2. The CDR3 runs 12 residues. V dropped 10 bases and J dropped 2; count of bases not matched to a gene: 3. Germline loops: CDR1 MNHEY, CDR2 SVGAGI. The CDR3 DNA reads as TGTGCCACCCGACTAGCGCAAGAGACCCAGTACTTC. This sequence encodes CATRLAQETQYF.

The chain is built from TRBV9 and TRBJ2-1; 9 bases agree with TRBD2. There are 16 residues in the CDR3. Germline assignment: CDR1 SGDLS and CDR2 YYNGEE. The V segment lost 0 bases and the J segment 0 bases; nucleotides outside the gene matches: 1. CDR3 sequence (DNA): TGTGCCAGCAGCGTAGGCGGGGGGGGCTCCTACAATGAGCAGTTCTTC. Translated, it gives CASSVGGGGSYNEQFF.

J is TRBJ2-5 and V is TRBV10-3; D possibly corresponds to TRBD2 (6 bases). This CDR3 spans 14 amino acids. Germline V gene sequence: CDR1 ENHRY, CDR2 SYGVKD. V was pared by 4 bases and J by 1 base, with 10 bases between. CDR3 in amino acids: CAISVLATQETQYF. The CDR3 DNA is TGTGCCATCAGTGTTCTAGCGACCCAAGAGACCCAGTACTTC.

CDR3 region: CASSSAGGVEKLFF. The CDR3 bases are TGTGCCAGTAGCTCGGCGGGGGGCGTTGAAAAACTGTTTTTT. The chain couples TRBV19 to TRBJ1-4; a weak D match, TRBD1 (6 bases). CDR1 LNHDA and CDR2 SQIVND come from the germline V gene (reference sequence). The CDR3 consists of 14 residues. Between the trimmed V and J ends, which lost 6 bases and 7 bases, there was a span of 15 bases.

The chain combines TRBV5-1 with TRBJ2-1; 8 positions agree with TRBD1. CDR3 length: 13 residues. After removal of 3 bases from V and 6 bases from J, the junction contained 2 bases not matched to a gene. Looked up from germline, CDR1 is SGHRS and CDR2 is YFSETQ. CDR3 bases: TGCGCCAGCAGCTCAGGGGGCATCAATGAGCAGTTCTTC. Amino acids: CASSSGGINEQFF.

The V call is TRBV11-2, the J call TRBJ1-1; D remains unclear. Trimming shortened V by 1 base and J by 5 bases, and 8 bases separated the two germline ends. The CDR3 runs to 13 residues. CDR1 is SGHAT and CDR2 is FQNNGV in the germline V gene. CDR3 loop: CASSLGPRTEAFF. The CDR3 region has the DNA TGTGCCAGCAGCTTAGGTCCCAGAACTGAAGCTTTCTTT.

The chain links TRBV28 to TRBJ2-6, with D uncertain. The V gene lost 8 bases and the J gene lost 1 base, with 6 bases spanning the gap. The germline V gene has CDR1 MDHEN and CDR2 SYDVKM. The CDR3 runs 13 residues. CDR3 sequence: CASDTSGANVLTF. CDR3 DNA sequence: TGTGCCAGCGATACATCTGGGGCCAACGTCCTGACTTTC.

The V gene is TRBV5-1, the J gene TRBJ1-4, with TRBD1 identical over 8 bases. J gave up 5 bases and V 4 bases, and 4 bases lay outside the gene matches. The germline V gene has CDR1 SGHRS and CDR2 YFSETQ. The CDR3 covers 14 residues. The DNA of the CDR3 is TGCGCCAGCAGCACCCGGACAGGGAATGAAAAACTGTTTTTT. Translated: CASSTRTGNEKLFF.

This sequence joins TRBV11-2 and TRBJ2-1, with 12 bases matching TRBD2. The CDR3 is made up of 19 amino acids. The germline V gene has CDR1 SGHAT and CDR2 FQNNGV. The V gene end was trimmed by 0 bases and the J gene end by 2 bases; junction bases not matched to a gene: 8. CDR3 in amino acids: CASSLEASGRVGAYNEQFF. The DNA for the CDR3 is TGTGCCAGCAGCTTAGAGGCTAGCGGGAGGGTTGGCGCCTACAATGAGCAGTTCTTC.

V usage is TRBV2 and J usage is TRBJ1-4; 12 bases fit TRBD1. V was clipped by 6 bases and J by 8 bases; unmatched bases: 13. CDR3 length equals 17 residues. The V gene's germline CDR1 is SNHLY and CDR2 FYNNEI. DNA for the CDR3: TGTGCCAGCAGCAGTCCCGGGACAGGGGGCCGAGGGGAAAAACTGTTTTTT. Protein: CASSSPGTGGRGEKLFF.